The entry below gives a single TCR beta chain sequence along with its context. This record belongs to a study of blood T cell repertoires in COVID-19. Study overall: Sites in the United States, Italy and Spain provided acute and convalescent COVID-19 samples. Sample material is recorded as cDNA or gDNA derived from T cells, B-cell-depleted T cells, or PBMCs.

Germline V lookup: CDR1 SGHTA, CDR2 FQGNSA. CDR3 size: 13 residues. V was shortened by 1 base and J by 10 bases, with 13 bases between the two germline ends. Per the authors' pipeline: Researchers report that nucleated cell counts were estimated from reference gene primer amplification. Data came from immunoSEQ multiplex PCR; TCRdb stores just in-frame clones and leaves some out. For V, J and clone size, that table is used; D and trimming come from the DNA. The repertoire holds 100,000 to 150,000 clones, with 69% as singletons. The sequencing input was peripheral blood. The chain uses TRBV7-2 and TRBJ1-1; D remains unclear. The sequence was obtained from a woman aged 70 to 79 with acute or convalescent COVID-19. For the CDR3, the DNA is TGTGCCAGCAGCTTAGGGCAGCTAGGCGTAGCTTTCTTT. It encodes CASSLGQLGVAFF.